A single T cell receptor (beta chain) is shown here with its context. Antigen: not known. Losses at the gene ends were 4 bases for V and 2 bases for J; bases not matched to a gene: 5. Germline values: CDR1 MNHEY, CDR2 SMNVEV (reference sequence). This CDR3 is 14 amino acids long. The sample comes from a study of shared clonotypes between healthy human individuals. Study information: Ranging from 18 to 49 in age, donors were a couple of women and a few men. Plates per donor: three CD4 naive, three CD4 memory, two CD8 naive, one CD8 memory. Study results and caveats: Among donors, the sharing of clonotypes was expected to be influenced by sequencing depth.

Clones were sequenced by immunoSEQ multiplex PCR, and TCRdb holds only the in-frame ones, with some missing. The data contain about 2.1 million clones, 85% to 95% of them seen just once; the ten biggest clones take up roughly 1.7%. Naive-designated CD8 cells lacked CD45RO, were positively enriched for CCR7, and omitted terminally differentiated effector memory CD45RA+ cells. This chain links TRBV27 with TRBJ2-7, with TRBD2 identical over 7 bases. Source material: naive CD8+ T cells from PBMCs. This TCR derives from a man aged 18 to 35 in good health. Some clones in this sample may be carry-over from other donors' samples. The CDR3 region is CASSSSGNTYEQYF. In DNA, the CDR3 is TGTGCCAGCAGTTCTAGCGGTAACACCTACGAGCAGTACTTC.